The 32 T cell receptor beta chains below come from one sample, sequenced in a study of shared clonotypes between healthy human individuals (dated by TCRdb to the early 2020s). The library was generated by the immunoSEQ multiplex PCR assay. Sourced from immuneACCESS, this table was stored by TCRdb with only in-frame sequences that have V and J called. A share of the clones is absent; for the studies checked, an unresolved V gene accounts for under half, and the remainder has no known explanation. The sample includes over 2 million clones, with roughly 94% observed a single time. The ten largest account for 0.1% to 0.15% of the sample. The specimen was naive CD4+ T cells sorted from blood. The sample's cell subset or site, from its label and the paper: CD45RA+ positively selected. The receptors originated from a man between 18 and 35 years old in good health.

CDR3 loop: CATSPEPGNQPQHF. DNA of the CDR3: TGTGCCACCAGCCCGGAGCCGGGCAATCAGCCCCAGCATTTT. The J gene is TRBJ1-5, the V gene TRBV15; D call uncertain. CDR1 and CDR2 from the germline V gene are LNHNV and YYDKDF (reference sequence). The CDR3 spans 14 residues. Trimming stripped 5 bases from V and 2 bases from J, with 10 bases between. The variable domain in full, with the rest retrieved from reference TRBV15 and TRBJ1-5, is DAMVIQNPRYQVTQFGKPVTLSCSQTLNHNVMYWYQQKSSQAPKLLFHYYDKDFNNEADTPDNFQSRRPNTSFCFLDIRSPGLGDTAMYLCATSPEPGNQPQHFGDGTRLSIL.

For this clone: Different DNA sequences within this sample yield the same CDR3. This chain connects TRBV19 to TRBJ1-1, with D possibly TRBD1 on 5 matching bases. Germline CDR1 reads LNHDA; CDR2 reads SQIVND (reference sequence). This CDR3 has 13 residues. Trimming took 4 bases from V and 1 from J, leaving 7 bases between them. The CDR3 coding sequence is TGTGCCAGTAGTAAAACAGGGAACACTGAAGCTTTCTTT. The encoded protein is CASSKTGNTEAFF.

J is TRBJ2-5 and V is TRBV5-5; D is unclear. Germline CDR1 and CDR2: SGHKS and YYEKEE (reference sequence). V shed 0 bases and J shed 2 bases, with 11 bases lying between them. There are 15 residues in the CDR3. The DNA of the CDR3 is TGTGCCAGCAGCTTGGTGCTCTCCAGTCAAGAGACCCAGTACTTC. Translating gives CASSLVLSSQETQYF. The full variable domain, completed using reference TRBV5-5 and TRBJ2-5, is DAGVTQSPTHLIKTRGQQVTLRCSPISGHKSVSWYQQVLGQGPQFIFQYYEKEERGRGNFPDRFSARQFPNYSSELNVNALLLGDSALYLCASSLVLSSQETQYFGPGTRLLVL.

V and J are TRBV27 and TRBJ2-7; tentatively, D is TRBD1 (6 bases). Trimming removed 2 bases from V and 5 bases from J, with 25 bases in between. The CDR3 covers 18 residues. CDR1 is MNHEY and CDR2 is SMNVEV in the germline V gene (reference sequence). This CDR3 is CASSLMGSRTPAGDEQYF. The CDR3 bases are TGTGCCAGCAGTTTAATGGGATCGCGGACTCCCGCAGGGGACGAGCAGTACTTC.

A remark on this clone: The same CDR3 arises from other DNA sequences in this sample as well. This chain links TRBV20-1 with TRBJ2-7; unclear D gene. The germline CDR1 and CDR2 sequences are DFQATT and SNEGSKA (reference sequence). The CDR3 covers 11 residues. V was shortened by 5 bases and J by 0 bases, with 5 bases between the two germline ends. The CDR3 DNA sequence: TGCAGTGCTTCCACCTCCTACGAGCAGTACTTC. It codes for CSASTSYEQYF.

This chain joins TRBV14 and TRBJ1-3, with D possibly being TRBD1 (5 bases). Trimming took 2 bases from V and 0 from J, leaving 14 bases between them. There are 17 residues in the CDR3. Germline V lookup: CDR1 SGHDN, CDR2 FVKESK. In DNA, the CDR3 is TGTGCCAGCAGCCAAAGTTCAGGGACTTTCTCTGGAAACACCATATATTTT. This codes for CASSQSSGTFSGNTIYF.

V and J are TRBV28 and TRBJ1-3; no reliable D call. V lost 6 bases and J lost 0, with 9 bases in between. The length of the CDR3 is 14 residues. CDR1 and CDR2 from the germline V gene are MDHEN and SYDVKM. DNA for the CDR3: TGTGCCAGCAGCGGGCACAGCTCTGGAAACACCATATATTTT. This sequence encodes CASSGHSSGNTIYF.

The chain uses TRBV2 and TRBJ2-4; a weak D match, TRBD1 (5 bases). CDR3 length: 15 residues. Trimming left V 3 bases short and J 0 bases short, with 9 bases between. Per germline, CDR1 SNHLY and CDR2 FYNNEI. The chain's CDR3 is CASSDDSLAKNIQYF. The CDR3 coding sequence is TGTGCCAGCAGTGATGACAGTCTAGCCAAAAACATTCAGTACTTC. The full variable domain, with the rest looked up from reference TRBV2 and TRBJ2-4, is EPEVTQTPSHQVTQMGQEVILRCVPISNHLYFYWYRQILGQKVEFLVSFYNNEISEKSEIFDDQFSVERPDGSNFTLKIRSTKLEDSAMYFCASSDDSLAKNIQYFGAGTRLSVL.

The chain couples TRBV6-6 to TRBJ2-5; D is uncertain. Trimming left V 7 bases short and J 4 bases short, with 13 bases between. The germline V gene has CDR1 MNHNY and CDR2 SVGAGI (reference sequence). This CDR3 has 13 amino acids. CDR3 amino acids: CASTRGVAETQYF. CDR3 DNA sequence: TGTGCCAGCACCAGAGGAGTGGCAGAGACCCAGTACTTC.

This rearrangement joins TRBV2 to TRBJ1-6; 7 bases fit TRBD1. The ends lost 5 bases at V and 0 bases at J; junction bases unmatched: 4. CDR3 length: 16 residues. CDR1 is SNHLY, CDR2 FYNNEI, per germline. The CDR3 sequence is CASSRQGVSYNSPLHF. CDR3 DNA sequence: TGTGCCAGCAGTCGGCAGGGGGTCTCCTATAATTCACCCCTCCACTTT. Using reference TRBV2 and TRBJ1-6 for the parts outside the CDR3, the full variable domain is EPEVTQTPSHQVTQMGQEVILRCVPISNHLYFYWYRQILGQKVEFLVSFYNNEISEKSEIFDDQFSVERPDGSNFTLKIRSTKLEDSAMYFCASSRQGVSYNSPLHFGNGTRLTVT.

A word on this clone: In the same sample, other DNA sequences code for this CDR3. The chain links TRBV9 to TRBJ2-3; D is uncertain. CDR1 is SGDLS and CDR2 is YYNGEE in the germline V gene. CDR3 length: 13 amino acids. The germline V and J ends were trimmed by 2 bases and 0 bases, with 4 bases remaining between them. CDR3 bases: TGTGCCAGCAGCGTGTTGAGCACAGATACGCAGTATTTT. This translates into CASSVLSTDTQYF.

This clone was seen a few times. V usage is TRBV30 and J usage is TRBJ1-1, with 8 nucleotides matching TRBD1. Losses at the gene ends were 4 bases for V and 4 bases for J; bases not matched to a gene: 11. Per the germline V gene, CDR1 is GTSNPN and CDR2 is SVGIG (reference sequence). The CDR3 is made up of 15 amino acids. CDR3 amino acids: CAWKYGTGLSTEAFF. In DNA form, the CDR3 reads TGTGCCTGGAAATACGGGACAGGTCTGAGCACTGAAGCTTTCTTT.

This sequence joins TRBV30 and TRBJ2-7, with 11 bases identical to TRBD2. In germline, CDR1 is GTSNPN, CDR2 SVGIG (reference sequence). The CDR3 contains 15 residues. Trimming took 3 bases from V and 6 from J; bases not matched to a gene: 10. CDR3 sequence: CAWSFLSGRASEQYF. The DNA for the CDR3 is TGTGCCTGGAGCTTCCTTAGCGGGAGGGCCTCCGAGCAGTACTTC.

This chain links TRBV5-6 with TRBJ2-1; 10 nucleotides align to TRBD2. V lost 4 bases and J lost 4; bases outside the gene matches: 5. Germline lookup yields CDR1 SGHDT and CDR2 YYEEEE. The CDR3 is 15 residues long. For the CDR3, the DNA is TGTGCCAGCAGCCCGACTAGCGGGCCGTACAATGAGCAGTTCTTC. Protein sequence: CASSPTSGPYNEQFF.

V and J are TRBV6-1 and TRBJ1-1; tentatively, D is TRBD1 (6 bases). Germline CDR1 reads MNHNS; CDR2 reads SASEGT. This CDR3 is built from 15 residues. V was trimmed by 3 bases and J by 4 bases, leaving 15 bases between them. CDR3 in amino acids: CASSEGSTGSTEAFF. Here the CDR3 DNA reads TGTGCCAGCAGTGAGGGGTCTACAGGGAGCACTGAAGCTTTCTTT.

As DNA, the CDR3 is TGTGCCAGCAGCCAATACGGGCTAGATACGCAGTATTTT. Translation gives CASSQYGLDTQYF. The genes are TRBV5-6 and TRBJ2-3; D is unresolved. V lost 4 bases to trimming and J lost 5 bases, with 11 bases between them. Per the germline V gene, CDR1 is SGHDT and CDR2 is YYEEEE. The CDR3 covers 13 residues.

The CDR3 nucleotides read TGTGCCAGCTCACCACGACTGACCCCCTACGAGCAGTACTTC. Its translation is CASSPRLTPYEQYF. The genes are TRBV18 and TRBJ2-7, with no clear D. The germline V and J ends were trimmed by 1 base and 2 bases, with 9 bases remaining between them. CDR3 length: 14 amino acids. Germline V gives CDR1 KGHSH, CDR2 LQKENI.

This clone has only one observation. V is TRBV6-5 and J is TRBJ1-6; D possibly corresponds to TRBD1 (6 bases). The V end was cut by 6 bases, the J end by 6 bases, with 15 bases between. CDR3 size: 15 residues. Per the germline V gene, CDR1 is MNHEY and CDR2 is SVGAGI. In DNA, the CDR3 is TGTGCCAGCAGGCCGCTACAGGGTCCTAATTCACCCCTCCACTTT. Protein sequence: CASRPLQGPNSPLHF.

The genes are TRBV11-2 and TRBJ1-1; no reliable D call. V was trimmed by 0 bases and J by 9 bases, leaving 11 bases between them. Germline loops: CDR1 SGHAT, CDR2 FQNNGV. The CDR3 has 13 residues. In DNA, the CDR3 is TGTGCCAGCAGCTTAGAACTCTCGTTAAAAGCTTTCTTT. Translating it yields CASSLELSLKAFF.

The CDR3 here is CASSESIATYNEQFF. Written as DNA, the CDR3 is TGTGCCAGCAGTGAAAGTATAGCGACCTACAATGAGCAGTTCTTC. The chain recombines TRBV2 with TRBJ2-1, with a tentative D call TRBD2 (5 bases). The CDR3 has 15 amino acids. Trimming shortened V by 2 bases and J by 2 bases, and 10 bases separated the two germline ends. The V gene's germline CDR1 is SNHLY and CDR2 FYNNEI.

V usage is TRBV30 and J usage is TRBJ2-1; D ambiguous. Trimming cost V 0 bases and J 9 bases, with 3 bases left between them. This CDR3 has 10 residues. CDR1 is GTSNPN, CDR2 SVGIG, per germline (reference sequence). The CDR3 DNA sequence: TGTGCCTGGAGTGTATCTGAGCAGTTCTTC. Its protein product is CAWSVSEQFF.

This rearrangement joins TRBV28 to TRBJ2-7, with a possible D match to TRBD2 (6 bases). V dropped 2 bases and J dropped 2 bases, with 10 bases sitting between them. CDR3 size: 14 residues. Per germline, CDR1 MDHEN and CDR2 SYDVKM. The CDR3 sequence: CASSLGGEPYEQYF. Here the CDR3 DNA reads TGTGCCAGCAGTTTAGGAGGGGAGCCCTACGAGCAGTACTTC.

V gene TRBV6-1 combines with J gene TRBJ1-1; 8 bases align to TRBD1. The CDR3 runs 16 residues. Unmatched junction bases numbered 8, after V lost 1 base and J lost 4 bases. Germline-derived CDR1 and CDR2 are MNHNS and SASEGT. Here the CDR3 reads CASSEGIYRGSTEAFF. DNA for the CDR3: TGTGCCAGCAGTGAAGGGATCTACAGGGGGAGCACTGAAGCTTTCTTT.

V is TRBV11-2 and J is TRBJ1-5; tentatively, D is TRBD1 (5 bases). Looked up from germline, CDR1 is SGHAT and CDR2 is FQNNGV. This CDR3 has 14 residues. Deletions cut 2 bases from V and 0 bases from J, with 5 bases between. CDR3 residues: CASSLQGSNQPQHF. In DNA form, the CDR3 reads TGTGCCAGCAGCTTACAGGGTAGCAATCAGCCCCAGCATTTT.

The gene calls are TRBV6-5 and TRBJ2-1; 10 positions agree with TRBD2. The CDR3 spans 14 residues. The ends lost 7 bases at V and 4 bases at J; junction bases unmatched: 4. Germline CDR1 and CDR2: MNHEY and SVGAGI. CDR3 coding DNA: TGTGCCAGCAAAGGACTAGCGGAGTACAATGAGCAGTTCTTC. This translates into CASKGLAEYNEQFF.

This sequence joins TRBV9 and TRBJ2-4; D gene ambiguous. The germline gives CDR1 SGDLS, CDR2 YYNGEE. V was cut by 5 bases and J by 1 base, with 10 bases left in between. There are 14 residues in the CDR3. CDR3 DNA sequence: TGTGCCAGCAGTCTGGAAGGGGCCAAAAACATTCAGTACTTC. This codes for CASSLEGAKNIQYF.

This chain uses TRBV5-6 with TRBJ2-1, with 8 bases aligning to TRBD1. Trimming cost V 2 bases and J 0 bases; bases outside gene matches: 1. CDR3 length: 15 residues. CDR1 and CDR2 from the germline V gene are SGHDT and YYEEEE. The CDR3 protein is CASSLTGGSYNEQFF. As DNA, the CDR3 is TGTGCCAGCAGCTTAACAGGGGGCTCCTACAATGAGCAGTTCTTC.

This clone came up a few times. The genes are TRBV10-3 and TRBJ2-3; 8 nucleotides agree with TRBD2. Germline-derived CDR1 and CDR2 are ENHRY and SYGVKD. The CDR3 is made up of 15 amino acids. V shed 3 bases, J shed 0 bases, and the junction held 2 bases outside the gene matches. The CDR3 DNA sequence: TGTGCCATCAGTGACGGCGGGGGGAGCACAGATACGCAGTATTTT. Translated: CAISDGGGSTDTQYF.

The chain has TRBV7-2 and TRBJ2-2; 7 bases are shared with TRBD1. The CDR3 is made up of 14 amino acids. Trimming took 4 bases from V and 8 from J; bases not matched to a gene: 7. From germline, CDR1 is SGHTA and CDR2 FQGNSA. The CDR3, as DNA: TGTGCCAGCAGCTCCAGACAGGGCCGAGGGGAGCTGTTTTTT. Its translation: CASSSRQGRGELFF.

The J gene is TRBJ2-3, the V gene TRBV27, with D possibly TRBD2 on 7 matching bases. From germline, CDR1 is MNHEY and CDR2 SMNVEV (reference sequence). V was trimmed by 8 bases and J by 4 bases, leaving 16 bases between them. CDR3 length: 14 residues. CDR3 DNA sequence: TGTGCCAGCGGCCGGGGGGCAGCTGCAGATACGCAGTATTTT. Protein product: CASGRGAAADTQYF.

Notes on this clone: Distinct nucleotide sequences in the sample also encode this CDR3. The V call is TRBV5-1, the J call TRBJ2-5; D uncertain. The CDR3 covers 12 residues. Trimming took 7 bases from V and 0 from J, leaving 7 bases between them. The germline V gene has CDR1 SGHRS and CDR2 YFSETQ. The CDR3 DNA sequence: TGCGCCAGCCGGACGGACCAAGAGACCCAGTACTTC. This encodes CASRTDQETQYF.

The gene calls are TRBV30 and TRBJ2-4, with D hard to call. From germline, CDR1 is GTSNPN and CDR2 SVGIG (reference sequence). The CDR3 is made up of 13 amino acids. Trimming removed 3 bases from V and 7 bases from J, with 13 bases in between. The CDR3 nucleotides read TGTGCCTGGAGCTCTGGGCTAGTGAACATTCAGTACTTC. It specifies CAWSSGLVNIQYF.